The entry below describes one T cell receptor beta chain. Its antigen is still unknown. Repertoires were generated with immunoSEQ multiplex PCR, while TCRdb's copy carries only in-frame clones and drops some. The sample lists 150,000 to 200,000 clones, 85% to 90% occurring once. The data were obtained in a study of T cell responses to AZD1222 COVID-19 vaccine. General study points: At baseline, just 6 or 7 AZD1222 recipients tested seropositive. Two AZD1222 doses significantly raised spike-specific TCR breadth and depth over controls. The reported proportion of spike-specific TCRs targeting unmutated variant regions was nearly half. Without day 14 samples, only post-peak T cell repertoires were studied.

CDR3 size: 15 residues. Trimming removed 0 bases at V and 10 bases at J, with 13 bases between. Per the germline V gene, CDR1 is MNHEY and CDR2 is SVGAGI. The source of this sequence is an adult in good health. The material was peripheral blood, obtained on day 0 of AZD1222 vaccination. The V call is TRBV6-5, the J call TRBJ1-6; the D gene is possibly TRBD1 (5 bases). The DNA for the CDR3 is TGTGCCAGCAGTTACTCGACCCAGGGAAGGTCACCCCTCCACTTT. Protein product: CASSYSTQGRSPLHF.